This T cell receptor (beta chain) was found in a study of T cell responses to AZD1222 COVID-19 vaccine (dated by TCRdb to the early 2020s). Some background on the complete study: A total of 230 or so trial participants underwent TCR sequencing, of whom 200 to 220 received two doses of AZD1222 and some 25 received two doses of the MenACWY control vaccine. Trial participants were enrolled by age into subgroups of 18-55, 56-69 and 70-plus years, and approximately 150, 30 and 60 TCR-sequenced participants, respectively, were included in these subgroups. Findings and caveats that apply to the study as a whole: A significant rise in spike-specific TCR breadth and depth was observed after two AZD1222 doses relative to day 0 and relative to MenACWY recipients. In the small 56-69-year group, the increase in depth fell short of significance, most likely because of low power. Because no day 14 peak-response samples were available, repertoires were characterized only after the peak T cell response. Conclusions about previously exposed vaccinees are limited because only six or seven AZD1222 recipients were SARS-CoV-2 seropositive at baseline. Epitopes outside the regions mutated in the B.1.351 and B.1.1.7 variants were reportedly recognized by nearly half of the unique spike-specific TCRs. Participants were mostly white British and included more females than males, and it was suggested by the authors that clonal diversity may have been underestimated. CD4 TCRs associated with the vaccine covered the entire spike protein, and the dominant responses were in regions 160-218 and 743-854.

The CDR3 regions of human TCRbeta chains were analyzed by immunosequencing. Concerning the study's data processing: Repertoire TCRs were checked for matches against a reference library of SARS-CoV-2-specific TCRs that had been generated using the MIRA antigen-specificity platform. Breadth meant the fraction of unique TCRs that were SARS-CoV-2-associated, whereas depth meant the fraction of total T cells that were SARS-CoV-2-associated. Each spike-specific TCR was assigned to its reactive spike region and to a CD4 or CD8 class using the MIRA data. Log10-transformed breadth and depth values were compared by one-way ANOVA with Sidak's multiple comparisons tests. The clones in this table, taken by TCRdb from immuneACCESS, are in-frame only. Not every clone is retained; where verified, under half of the shortfall comes from an unresolved V gene, and the cause of the rest is unknown. V and J calls and clone size follow that table, whereas D and trimming were derived from the DNA. In this sample the table shows about 140,000 clones, roughly 89% of which occur a single time. 1.5% to 2% of the sample comes from the top ten.

Interpreted using the paper, the time point label stands for: about 28 days (+/-7) after the second vaccine dose. AZD1222 recipients with second doses at about 4 weeks or about 12 weeks were pooled, because spike-specific TCR depth and breadth did not differ between schedules. The vaccinee samples were drawn from two UK trials, COV001 and COV002, one of which was a single-blind randomized controlled phase 2/3 trial testing AZD1222 (ChAdOx1 nCoV-19) in healthy adults. For TCRbeta chain sequencing, PBMC samples from trial participants were taken at day 0 and at day 28 after the second dose. Remarks on this clone: Its target antigen remains unknown. Per-nucleotide qualities are absent, and no much larger clonotype sits a single base away.

V is clipped by 6 bases and J by 8 bases, and the sequence between their germline boundaries is 15 bases long. Including cysteine and phenylalanine, the CDR3 has 13 amino acids. CDR3 DNA is the only sequence kept; it has 39 bases, read in frame from the first base. This TCR derives from an adult who received the AZD1222 COVID-19 vaccine. The source was peripheral blood, collected 28 days after the second AZD1222 dose. Recombination connected TRBV12-3 or TRBV12-4 to TRBJ2-3, and possibly TRBD1, on 6 matching bases. Here is the DNA: TGTGCCAGCAGCCCTCAGGGGCTGGGTACGCAGTATTTT. Translated, this is CASSPQGLGTQYF.